This TCR beta chain was profiled in a study of blood T cell repertoires in COVID-19. Turning to the study itself: The United States, Italy and Spain provided the acute and convalescent COVID-19 samples. PBMCs, B-cell-depleted T cells, or T cells provided the cDNA or gDNA that made up the material.

Per the germline V gene, CDR1 is MNHEY and CDR2 is SMNVEV (reference sequence). CDR3 length: 13 amino acids. Germline trimming cut 5 bases from V and 6 bases from J; bases unmatched to any gene: 7. Original handling: Estimation of nucleated cell counts relied on the amplification of reference gene primers. TCRdb's table, derived via immunoSEQ multiplex PCR, lists solely in-frame clones and lacks some. D and trimming come from the DNA, and the V and J calls and clone size come from that table. Of about 140,000 clones listed, around 86% are singletons. The clonotype comes from an elderly woman with acute or convalescent COVID-19. The sample consisted of peripheral blood. The J gene is TRBJ2-7, the V gene TRBV27, with TRBD1 matching over 7 bases. CDR3 coding DNA: TGTGCCAGCAGTCCGACAGGGTTAGGCGAGCAGTACTTC. Translated, it gives CASSPTGLGEQYF.